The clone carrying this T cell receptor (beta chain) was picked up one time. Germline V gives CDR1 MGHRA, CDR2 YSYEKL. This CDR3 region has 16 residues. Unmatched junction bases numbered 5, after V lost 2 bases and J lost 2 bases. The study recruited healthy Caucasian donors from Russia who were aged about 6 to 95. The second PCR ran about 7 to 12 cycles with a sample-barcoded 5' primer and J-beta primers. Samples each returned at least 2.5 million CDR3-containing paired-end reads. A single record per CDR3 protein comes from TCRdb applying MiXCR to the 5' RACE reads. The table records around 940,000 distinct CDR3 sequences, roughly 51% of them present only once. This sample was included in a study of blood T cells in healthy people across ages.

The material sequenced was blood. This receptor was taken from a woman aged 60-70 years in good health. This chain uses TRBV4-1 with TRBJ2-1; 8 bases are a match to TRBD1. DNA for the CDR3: TGCGCCAGCAGCCAACTTAACAGGGGGGCCTACAATGAGCAGTTCTTC. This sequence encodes CASSQLNRGAYNEQFF.